These 9 T cell receptor beta chains share one sample of origin, sequenced in a study of post-analysis software for immune sequencing data. Their cognate antigens are unknown. Overall study results and limits: In patients, TRBV5-6, TRBV5-1 and TRBV20-1 belonged to four or five TRBV segments found more frequently than in controls.

Every TCR beta cDNA library bore unique molecular identifiers. Using its own MiXCR run on the PCR reads, TCRdb lists one record per CDR3 protein. Among around 250,000 distinct CDR3 sequences listed, 36% were seen once. Sequencing was done on a sample of blood. Every receptor here comes from a girl between 5 and 17 years old with multiple sclerosis.

The V call is TRBV30, the J call TRBJ2-4; 9 nucleotides align to TRBD1. The J call may be mistaken, given a closer DNA end match to TRBJ2-7. This CDR3 spans 15 amino acids. Germline-derived CDR1 and CDR2 are GTSNPN and SVGIG (reference sequence). CDR3 amino acids: CAWTRLGTGPHEQYF. CDR3 DNA sequence: TGTGCCTGGACCCGCTTAGGGACAGGGCCCCACGAGCAGTACTTC.

In regard to this clonotype: This may come from a read error, since a much larger clone is one base off. This chain joins TRBV5-6 and TRBJ2-3; TRBD2 might be the D (5 bases). This CDR3 spans 15 amino acids. CDR1 is SGHDT and CDR2 is YYEEEE in the germline V gene. This chain's CDR3 is CASSSIRASTDKQYF. The DNA of the CDR3 is TGTGCCAGCAGCTCCATTAGGGCTAGCACAGATAAGCAGTATTTT.

This clonotype was counted ten times or more. V and J are TRBV10-3 and TRBJ2-3; no clear D. From germline, CDR1 is ENHRY and CDR2 SYGVKD. The CDR3 spans 14 residues. Deletions cut 11 bases from V and 0 bases from J, with 15 bases between. Here the CDR3 DNA reads TGTGCCTCCTCGGTCGACCGAAGCACAGATACGCAGTATTTT. Translation: CASSVDRSTDTQYF.

This clonotype was picked up many times. CDR3 DNA sequence: TGTGCCAGCAGCCCGCCTTACAGCACTAGCACAGATACGCAGTATTTT. This sequence encodes CASSPPYSTSTDTQYF. The gene calls are TRBV9 and TRBJ2-3; no clear D. CDR3 length: 16 amino acids. Deletions cut 4 bases from V and 0 bases from J, with 15 bases between. Germline V gene data show CDR1 as SGDLS and CDR2 as YYNGEE.

Concerning this clonotype itself: This may stem from a read error, because a much larger clone lies one nucleotide away. V usage is TRBV7-2 and J usage is TRBJ2-3; 10 nucleotides agree with TRBD2. Trimming removed 0 bases from V and 4 bases from J; junction bases left unmatched: 1. The CDR3 runs to 15 residues. Germline CDR1 SGHTA, CDR2 FQGNSA. Written as DNA, the CDR3 is TGTACCAGCAGCTTAGCGGGGACTAGCGCAGATACGCAGTATTTT. Protein product: CTSSLAGTSADTQYF.

A remark on this clonotype: One end of the junction is discordant with germline, which a read error may explain. This chain links TRBV5-3 with TRBJ2-4; 11 positions match TRBD2. Matching the DNA end better, TRBJ2-7 makes the J call doubtful. TRBV5-3 is reported as an ORF; its role is uncertain. This CDR3 is 17 amino acids long. The CDR3 reads CASSLVASGGRVNEQYF. Here the CDR3 DNA reads TGTGCCAGCAGCTTGGTTGCTAGCGGGGGGCGAGTCAACGAGCAGTACTTC.

J is TRBJ2-5 and V is TRBV6-2 or TRBV6-3; D ambiguous. V was clipped by 5 bases and J by 1 base, with 11 bases between them. CDR3 length equals 14 residues. Germline assignment: CDR1 MNHEY and CDR2 SVGEGT. The CDR3 protein is CASSRGPSQETQYF. CDR3 DNA sequence: TGTGCCAGCAGTCGCGGACCTAGCCAAGAGACCCAGTACTTC.

This clonotype was observed at least ten times. V and J are TRBV24-1 and TRBJ2-3; D possibly uses TRBD1 or TRBD2 (6 bases each). Per germline, CDR1 KGHDR and CDR2 SFDVKD. The CDR3 has 16 residues. The germline V and J ends were trimmed by 1 base and 2 bases, with 12 bases remaining between them. CDR3 in amino acids: CATSDFVGGNTDTQYF. The CDR3 nucleotides are TGTGCCACCAGTGATTTTGTCGGGGGCAACACAGATACGCAGTATTTT.

The sample holds a few counts of this clonotype. Relative to the germline gene, one junction end is altered; a read error may explain this. V gene TRBV6-1 combines with J gene TRBJ2-1; possible D gene TRBD2, 5 bases. Germline values: CDR1 MNHNS, CDR2 SASEGT. CDR3 length: 13 residues. The CDR3 bases are TGTGCCAGCAGCGAAGCGGTGAACAATGAGCAGTTCTTC. Protein: CASSEAVNNEQFF.